These T cell receptor beta chains were read from a single sample in a study of T cells in Graves' hyperthyroidism and ophthalmopathy. MiXCR, run by TCRdb on the multiplex PCR reads, gives a single entry per CDR3 protein. The sample holds around 200,000 distinct CDR3 sequences, more than 15% seen once. Sequencing was done on a sample of blood. The receptors shown here come from a woman in her forties or fifties with Graves' hyperthyroidism. CDR3s include the opening cysteine and the closing phenylalanine or tryptophan. D genes are given only for firm matches. Where a row states a size, it is once, few, many or the class of an expanded clone; other rows omit it.

v_call	clone_size	d_call	j_call	cdr3_aa	cdr3_nt
TRBV2	many	.	TRBJ2-7	CASSEITGASYEQYF	TGTGCCAGCAGTGAGATTACAGGAGCCTCCTACGAGCAGTACTTC
TRBV6-1	many	.	TRBJ1-5	CASRPRGGNQPQHF	TGTGCCAGCAGACCTCGGGGCGGCAATCAGCCCCAGCATTTT
TRBV7-2	many	TRBD2	TRBJ2-1	CASSLERGAHNEQFF	TGTGCCAGCAGCTTGGAGCGGGGGGCTCACAATGAGCAGTTCTTC
TRBV28	.	.	TRBJ2-7	CASSWQYAYEQYF	TGTGCCAGCAGTTGGCAATATGCCTACGAGCAGTACTTC
TRBV5-5	many	.	TRBJ1-2	CASSPPVGVGYTF	TGTGCCAGCAGCCCGCCCGTCGGAGTGGGCTACACCTTC
TRBV15	many	TRBD1	TRBJ1-1	CATSRGQGPWNTEAFF	TGTGCCACCAGCAGAGGACAGGGCCCTTGGAACACTGAAGCTTTCTTT
TRBV7-9	many	.	TRBJ2-5	CASSRQRRDQETQYF	TGTGCCAGCAGCCGTCAGAGGAGGGACCAAGAGACCCAGTACTTC
TRBV20-1	many	.	TRBJ1-5	CSVRPGSENQPQHF	TGCAGTGTCAGGCCAGGGTCGGAGAATCAGCCCCAGCATTTT
TRBV27	many	.	TRBJ2-2	CASSLFRAGELFF	TGTGCCAGCAGTTTATTTAGGGCCGGGGAGCTGTTTTTT
TRBV28	.	.	TRBJ2-7	CASMGYWARSEQYF	TGTGCCAGCATGGGTTATTGGGCTAGGTCCGAGCAGTACTTC
TRBV28	few	.	TRBJ1-6	CASSLGGFNSPLHF	TGTGCCAGCAGTTTAGGGGGCTTTAATTCACCCCTCCACTTT
TRBV11-2	.	TRBD2	TRBJ2-7	CASSLAGGLKQYF	TGTGCCAGCAGCTTAGCGGGAGGGCTCAAGCAGTACTTC
TRBV20-1	.	.	TRBJ1-3	CSAYDTGSGNTIYF	TGCAGTGCTTACGATACAGGGTCTGGAAACACCATATATTTT
TRBV7-2	many	.	TRBJ1-2	CASSPSRQDSYGYTF	TGTGCCAGCAGCCCATCTCGCCAGGACAGCTATGGCTACACCTTC
TRBV20-1	.	.	TRBJ1-5	CSARDWGTGNQPQHF	TGCAGTGCTAGAGATTGGGGAACAGGCAATCAGCCCCAGCATTTT
TRBV20-1	many	TRBD2	TRBJ2-1	CSARGLAGKWHNEQFF	TGCAGTGCTAGAGGGCTAGCGGGGAAGTGGCACAATGAGCAGTTCTTC
TRBV18	few	.	TRBJ2-7	CASSPSRTEQYF	TGTGCCAGCTCACCCTCGAGGACCGAGCAGTACTTC
TRBV6-2/TRBV6-3	.	TRBD1	TRBJ1-4	CATGVGTGGEKLFF	TGTGCCACTGGGGTGGGGACAGGGGGCGAAAAACTGTTTTTT
TRBV6-7	many	.	TRBJ1-5	CASSHSDISNQPQHF	TGTGCCAGCAGTCATTCGGACATTAGCAATCAGCCCCAGCATTTT
TRBV28	many	.	TRBJ1-4	CASTRGLNEKLFF	TGTGCCAGCACCCGGGGCCTTAATGAAAAACTGTTTTTT
TRBV29-1	.	.	TRBJ2-7	CSVETGFQTSYEQYF	TGCAGCGTTGAGACAGGCTTCCAGACTTCCTACGAGCAGTACTTC
TRBV4-1	many	.	TRBJ1-2	CASSQDRFGYTF	TGCGCCAGCAGCCAAGACAGGTTTGGCTACACCTTC
TRBV7-9	few	.	TRBJ1-1	CASSLALGGRTEAFF	TGTGCCAGCAGCTTAGCGTTGGGGGGTCGTACTGAAGCTTTCTTT
TRBV5-1	.	.	TRBJ2-7	CASRPGMWQNEQYF	TGCGCCAGCCGTCCGGGAATGTGGCAAAACGAGCAGTACTTC
TRBV6-1	many	TRBD2	TRBJ2-3	CASSGVAGSTDTQYF	TGTGCCAGCAGTGGGGTAGCGGGGAGCACAGATACGCAGTATTTT
TRBV19	few	.	TRBJ1-6	CASSIGGSPLHF	TGTGCCAGTAGTATAGGAGGTTCACCCCTCCACTTT
TRBV28	many	.	TRBJ1-1	CASSHNRRAFF	TGTGCCAGCAGTCACAACCGCCGGGCTTTCTTT
TRBV4-2	few	.	TRBJ1-1	CASSQAGVVEAFF	TGTGCCAGCAGCCAAGCAGGGGTGGTTGAAGCTTTCTTT
TRBV2	.	TRBD2	TRBJ2-1	CAIKPAGIYNEQFF	TGTGCCATCAAACCAGCGGGGATTTACAATGAGCAGTTCTTC
TRBV19	.	TRBD1	TRBJ1-2	CASSITTGANYGYTF	TGTGCCAGTAGTATTACGACAGGGGCTAACTATGGCTACACCTTC
TRBV20-1	.	.	TRBJ2-7	CSARGRFEHEQYF	TGCAGTGCTAGAGGCAGGTTCGAGCACGAGCAGTACTTC
TRBV5-5	many	TRBD1	TRBJ1-4	CASSGDRGSEKLFF	TGTGCCAGCAGCGGGGACAGGGGGAGTGAAAAACTGTTTTTT
TRBV28	many	TRBD1	TRBJ1-4	CASSSTGSGEKLFF	TGTGCCAGCAGTTCGACAGGGTCGGGCGAAAAACTGTTTTTT
TRBV5-1	many	.	TRBJ1-4	CASSLAGRIDEKLFF	TGCGCCAGCAGCTTGGCGGGAAGAATAGATGAAAAACTGTTTTTT
TRBV28	many	.	TRBJ2-7	CASSFLGRVYEQYF	TGTGCCAGCAGTTTTTTGGGGCGCGTTTACGAGCAGTACTTC
TRBV7-2	many	.	TRBJ2-5	CASSLEGSNGETQYF	TGTGCCAGCAGCCTAGAAGGGAGTAACGGAGAGACCCAGTACTTC
TRBV6-4	many	.	TRBJ1-2	CASSPGASGGYTF	TGTGCCAGCAGCCCGGGGGCGTCTGGAGGCTACACCTTC
TRBV9	.	TRBD2	TRBJ2-5	CASSVGLAGRETQYF	TGTGCCAGCAGCGTCGGACTAGCGGGGAGGGAGACCCAGTACTTC
TRBV12-3/TRBV12-4	many	TRBD2	TRBJ2-1	CASSYSGGRNEQFF	TGTGCCAGCAGCTATAGCGGGGGTCGGAATGAGCAGTTCTTC
TRBV20-1	many	.	TRBJ1-5	CSASGGVNQPQHF	TGCAGTGCTAGCGGGGGAGTCAATCAGCCCCAGCATTTT
TRBV4-1	few	.	TRBJ1-1	CASSKGAVGASGTEAFF	TGCGCCAGCAGCAAGGGAGCTGTAGGGGCATCGGGCACTGAAGCTTTCTTT
TRBV6-1	many	.	TRBJ2-1	CASSFFGKSNEQFF	TGTGCCAGCAGTTTCTTCGGCAAAAGCAATGAGCAGTTCTTC
TRBV10-3	many	.	TRBJ1-5	CAINDGNQPQHF	TGTGCCATCAACGACGGGAATCAGCCCCAGCATTTT
TRBV20-1	many	.	TRBJ1-6	CSARAATNSPLHF	TGCAGTGCTCGGGCAGCCACCAATTCACCCCTCCACTTT
TRBV15	many	.	TRBJ1-2	CATSRVLKVGNYGYTF	TGTGCCACCAGCAGAGTACTAAAGGTTGGCAACTATGGCTACACCTTC
TRBV18	many	TRBD1	TRBJ2-1	CASPGQGGRNEQFF	TGTGCCAGCCCTGGACAGGGGGGACGGAATGAGCAGTTCTTC
TRBV19	few	.	TRBJ1-1	CASKEMDTEAFF	TGTGCCAGTAAAGAGATGGACACTGAAGCTTTCTTT
TRBV3-1	many	TRBD1	TRBJ1-6	CASSQRDRGNSPLHF	TGTGCCAGCAGCCAACGGGACAGGGGGAATTCACCCCTCCACTTT
TRBV29-1	many	.	TRBJ1-1	CSVVGEGGTEAFF	TGCAGCGTTGTTGGGGAGGGCGGCACTGAAGCTTTCTTT
TRBV28	many	TRBD1	TRBJ1-2	CASSLLPTGVWGYTF	TGTGCCAGCAGTTTATTGCCGACAGGGGTCTGGGGCTACACCTTC
TRBV5-1	.	.	TRBJ1-4	CASSLYSGVANEKLFF	TGCGCCAGCAGCTTGTACTCGGGGGTTGCTAATGAAAAACTGTTTTTT
TRBV6-5	many	.	TRBJ1-1	CASSYSTGNMNTEAFF	TGTGCCAGCAGTTACTCGACTGGAAACATGAACACTGAAGCTTTCTTT
TRBV6-2/TRBV6-3	many	.	TRBJ2-4	CASRRQGGGNIQYF	TGTGCCAGCAGACGACAGGGAGGGGGAAACATTCAGTACTTC
TRBV4-2	many	.	TRBJ1-1	CASSLGQLKAFF	TGTGCCAGCAGCCTAGGACAGCTCAAAGCTTTCTTT
TRBV6-6	many	TRBD1	TRBJ2-3	CASSYSGTGGSDTQYF	TGTGCCAGCAGTTACTCGGGGACAGGGGGCAGTGATACGCAGTATTTT
TRBV28	many	TRBD1	TRBJ1-2	CASSFRTGRRGYTF	TGTGCCAGCAGTTTCAGGACAGGGCGGCGGGGCTACACCTTC